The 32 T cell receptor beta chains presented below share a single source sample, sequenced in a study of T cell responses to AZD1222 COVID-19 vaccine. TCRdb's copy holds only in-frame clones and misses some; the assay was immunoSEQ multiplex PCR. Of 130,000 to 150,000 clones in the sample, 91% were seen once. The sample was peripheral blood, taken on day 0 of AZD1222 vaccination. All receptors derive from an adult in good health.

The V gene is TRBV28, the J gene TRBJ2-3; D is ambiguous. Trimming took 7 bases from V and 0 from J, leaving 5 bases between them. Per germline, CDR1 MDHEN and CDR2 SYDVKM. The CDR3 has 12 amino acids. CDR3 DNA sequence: TGTGCCAGCACCAAAAGCACAGATACGCAGTATTTT. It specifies CASTKSTDTQYF.

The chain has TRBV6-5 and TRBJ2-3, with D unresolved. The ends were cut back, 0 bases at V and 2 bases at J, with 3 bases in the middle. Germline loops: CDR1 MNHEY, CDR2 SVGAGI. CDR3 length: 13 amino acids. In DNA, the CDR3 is TGTGCCAGCAGTTACTCGGCCACAGATACGCAGTATTTT. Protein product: CASSYSATDTQYF.

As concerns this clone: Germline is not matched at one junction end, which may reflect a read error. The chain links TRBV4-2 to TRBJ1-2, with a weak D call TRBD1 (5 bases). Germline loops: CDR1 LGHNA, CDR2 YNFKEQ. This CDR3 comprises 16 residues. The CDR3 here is CASSPWGGEDFYSYTF. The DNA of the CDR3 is TGTGCCAGCAGCCCGTGGGGGGGGGAGGACTTCTATAGCTACACCTTC.

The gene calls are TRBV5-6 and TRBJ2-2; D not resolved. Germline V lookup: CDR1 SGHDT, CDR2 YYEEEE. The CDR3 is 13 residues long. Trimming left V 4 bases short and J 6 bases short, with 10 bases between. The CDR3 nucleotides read TGTGCCAGCAGCCGCCCTAGTCCCGGGGAGCTGTTTTTT. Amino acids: CASSRPSPGELFF.

The chain's CDR3 is CASSLANWRDEDTDTQYF. The CDR3 DNA is TGTGCCAGCAGCTTAGCGAATTGGAGGGATGAGGACACAGATACGCAGTATTTT. The chain carries TRBV7-9 and TRBJ2-3; the D gene is possibly TRBD2 (6 bases). The V gene lost 0 bases and the J gene lost 2 bases, with 18 bases spanning the gap. The CDR3 totals 18 residues. Germline loops: CDR1 SEHNR, CDR2 FQNEAQ (reference sequence).

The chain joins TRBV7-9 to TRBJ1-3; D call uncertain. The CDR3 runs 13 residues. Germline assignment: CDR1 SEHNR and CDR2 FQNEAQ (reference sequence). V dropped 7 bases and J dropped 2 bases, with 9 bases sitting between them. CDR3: CASTSGAGNTIYF. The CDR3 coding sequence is TGTGCCAGCACCTCAGGAGCTGGAAACACCATATATTTT. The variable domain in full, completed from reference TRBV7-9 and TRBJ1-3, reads DTGVSQNPRHKITKRGQNVTFRCDPISEHNRLYWYRQTLGQGPEFLTYFQNEAQLEKSRLLSDRFSAERPKGSFSTLEIQRTEQGDSAMYLCASTSGAGNTIYFGEGSWLTVV.

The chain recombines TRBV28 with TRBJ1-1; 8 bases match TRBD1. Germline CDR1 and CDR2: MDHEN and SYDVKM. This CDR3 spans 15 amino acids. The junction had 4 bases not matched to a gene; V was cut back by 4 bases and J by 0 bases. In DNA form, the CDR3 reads TGTGCCAGCAGTTCCCTCAGGGGGCTGAACACTGAAGCTTTCTTT. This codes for CASSSLRGLNTEAFF.

CDR3 region: CASSSTGGAYGYTF. CDR3 bases: TGTGCCAGCAGTTCTACAGGGGGCGCCTATGGCTACACCTTC. This chain connects TRBV6-2 or TRBV6-3 to TRBJ1-2; TRBD1 agrees at 9 bases. The CDR3 totals 14 residues. J lost 4 bases, V lost 4 bases, and 4 bases had no gene match. Germline loops: CDR1 MNHEY, CDR2 SVGEGT.

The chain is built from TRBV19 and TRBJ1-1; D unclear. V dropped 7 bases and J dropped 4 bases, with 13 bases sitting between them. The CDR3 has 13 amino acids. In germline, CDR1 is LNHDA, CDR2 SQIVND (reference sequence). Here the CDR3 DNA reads TGTGCCAGTACCATCGGGGAGGGCACTGAAGCTTTCTTT. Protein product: CASTIGEGTEAFF.

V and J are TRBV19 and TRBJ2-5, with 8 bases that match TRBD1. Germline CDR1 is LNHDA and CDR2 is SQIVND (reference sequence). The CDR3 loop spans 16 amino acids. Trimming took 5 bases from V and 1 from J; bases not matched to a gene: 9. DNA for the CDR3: TGTGCCAGTAGTGTAACAGGACAGGGAATCCAAGAGACCCAGTACTTC. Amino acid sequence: CASSVTGQGIQETQYF.

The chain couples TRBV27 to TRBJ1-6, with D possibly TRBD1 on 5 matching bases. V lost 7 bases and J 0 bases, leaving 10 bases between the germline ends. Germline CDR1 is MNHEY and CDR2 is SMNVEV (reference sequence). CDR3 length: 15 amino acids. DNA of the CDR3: TGTGCCAGCAAGACAGTGAGCTCCTATAATTCACCCCTCCACTTT. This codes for CASKTVSSYNSPLHF.

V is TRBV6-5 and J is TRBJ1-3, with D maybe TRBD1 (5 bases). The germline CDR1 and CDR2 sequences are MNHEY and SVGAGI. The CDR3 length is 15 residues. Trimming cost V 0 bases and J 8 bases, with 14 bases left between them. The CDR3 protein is CASSYSYASGDTIYF. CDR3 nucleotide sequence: TGTGCCAGCAGTTACTCGTATGCGTCGGGGGACACCATATATTTT.

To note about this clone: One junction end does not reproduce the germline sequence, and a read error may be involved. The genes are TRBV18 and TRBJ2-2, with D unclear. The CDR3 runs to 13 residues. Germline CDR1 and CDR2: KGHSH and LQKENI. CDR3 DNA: TGTGCCAGCGCACCGACCGATACCGGGGAGCTGTTTTTT. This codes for CASAPTDTGELFF. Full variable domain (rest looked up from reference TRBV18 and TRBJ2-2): NAGVMQNPRHLVRRRGQEARLRCSPMKGHSHVYWYRQLPEEGLKFMVYLQKENIIDESGMPKERFSAEFPKEGPSILRIQQVVRGDSAAYFCASAPTDTGELFFGEGSRLTVL.

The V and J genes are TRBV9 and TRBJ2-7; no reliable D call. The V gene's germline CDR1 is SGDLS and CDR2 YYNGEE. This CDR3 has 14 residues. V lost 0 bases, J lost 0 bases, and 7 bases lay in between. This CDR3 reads CASSVDGNSYEQYF. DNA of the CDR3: TGTGCCAGCAGCGTAGATGGCAACTCCTACGAGCAGTACTTC.

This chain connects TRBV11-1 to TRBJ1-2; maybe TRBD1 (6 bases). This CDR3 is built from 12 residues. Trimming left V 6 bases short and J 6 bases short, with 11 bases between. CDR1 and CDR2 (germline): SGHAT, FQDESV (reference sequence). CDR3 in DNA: TGTGCCAGCAGTCTTAACAGGGATGGCTACACCTTC. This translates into CASSLNRDGYTF.

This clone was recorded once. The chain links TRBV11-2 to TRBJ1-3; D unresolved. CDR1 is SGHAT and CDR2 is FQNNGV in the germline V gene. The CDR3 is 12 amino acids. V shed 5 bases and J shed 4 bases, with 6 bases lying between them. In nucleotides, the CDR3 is TGTGCCAGCAGCCCGGACGGAAACACCATATATTTT. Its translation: CASSPDGNTIYF.

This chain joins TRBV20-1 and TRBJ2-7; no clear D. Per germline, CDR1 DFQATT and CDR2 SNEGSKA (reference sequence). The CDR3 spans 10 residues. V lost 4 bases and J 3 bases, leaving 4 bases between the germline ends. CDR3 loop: CSATDYEQYF. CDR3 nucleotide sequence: TGCAGTGCTACCGACTACGAGCAGTACTTC.

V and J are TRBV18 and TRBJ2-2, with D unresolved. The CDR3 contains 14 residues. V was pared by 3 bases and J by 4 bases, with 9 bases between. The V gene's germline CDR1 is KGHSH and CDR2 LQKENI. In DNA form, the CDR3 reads TGTGCCAGCTCACCTGACCTTTCCACCGGGGAGCTGTTTTTT. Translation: CASSPDLSTGELFF.

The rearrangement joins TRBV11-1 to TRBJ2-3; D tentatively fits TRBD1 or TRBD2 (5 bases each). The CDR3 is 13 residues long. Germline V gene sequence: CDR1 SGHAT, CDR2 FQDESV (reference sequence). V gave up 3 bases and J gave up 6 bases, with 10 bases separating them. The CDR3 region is CASSFRGADTQYF. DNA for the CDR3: TGTGCCAGCAGCTTCCGAGGGGCCGATACGCAGTATTTT.

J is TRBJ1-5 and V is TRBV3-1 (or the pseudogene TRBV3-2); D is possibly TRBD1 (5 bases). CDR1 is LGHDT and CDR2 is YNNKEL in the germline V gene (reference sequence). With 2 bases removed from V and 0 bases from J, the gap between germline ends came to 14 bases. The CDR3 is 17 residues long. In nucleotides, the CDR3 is TGTGCCAGCAGCCAAAACCCCGTCGGGGGTAGCAATCAGCCCCAGCATTTT. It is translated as CASSQNPVGGSNQPQHF.

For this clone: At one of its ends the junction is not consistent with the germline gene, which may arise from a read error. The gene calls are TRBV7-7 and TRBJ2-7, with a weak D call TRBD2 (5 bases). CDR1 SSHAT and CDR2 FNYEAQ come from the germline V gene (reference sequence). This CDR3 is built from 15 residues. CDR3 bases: TGTGCTAGCAGCTTAGCGAAGGGTAGCTCCTACGAGCAGTACTTC. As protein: CASSLAKGSSYEQYF.

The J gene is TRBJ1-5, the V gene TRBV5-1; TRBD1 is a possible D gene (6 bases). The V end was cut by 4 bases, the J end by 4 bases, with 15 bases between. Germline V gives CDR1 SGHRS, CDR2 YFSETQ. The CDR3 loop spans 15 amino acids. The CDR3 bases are TGCGCCAGCAGCCTGGGGGCCGGTCAAAATCAGCCCCAGCATTTT. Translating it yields CASSLGAGQNQPQHF.

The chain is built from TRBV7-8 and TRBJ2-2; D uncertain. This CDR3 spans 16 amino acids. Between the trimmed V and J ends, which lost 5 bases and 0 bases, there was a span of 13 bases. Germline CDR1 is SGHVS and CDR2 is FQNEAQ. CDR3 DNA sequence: TGTGCCAGCAGCCCCCGCCCCGGCGCGAACACCGGGGAGCTGTTTTTT. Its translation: CASSPRPGANTGELFF.

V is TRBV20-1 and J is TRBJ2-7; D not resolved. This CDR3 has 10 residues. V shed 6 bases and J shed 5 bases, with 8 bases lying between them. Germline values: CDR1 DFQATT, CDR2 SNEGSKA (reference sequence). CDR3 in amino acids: CSATDHEQYF. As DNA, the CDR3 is TGCAGTGCCACCGACCACGAGCAGTACTTC.

Written as DNA, the CDR3 is TGTGCCAGCAGAGACGGACTAGCGGATACCTACGAGCAGTACTTC. The encoded protein is CASRDGLADTYEQYF. The chain links TRBV5-4 to TRBJ2-7, with 10 bases aligning to TRBD2. The germline gives CDR1 SGHNT, CDR2 YYREEE (reference sequence). V gave up 5 bases and J gave up 2 bases; unmatched junction bases: 7. The CDR3 length is 15 residues.

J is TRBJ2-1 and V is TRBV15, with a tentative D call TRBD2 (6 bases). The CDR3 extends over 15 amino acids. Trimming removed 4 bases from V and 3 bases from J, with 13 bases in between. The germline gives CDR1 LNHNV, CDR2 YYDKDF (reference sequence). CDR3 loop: CATSTPGLHYNEQFF. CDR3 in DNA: TGTGCCACCAGCACACCGGGACTGCACTACAATGAGCAGTTCTTC.

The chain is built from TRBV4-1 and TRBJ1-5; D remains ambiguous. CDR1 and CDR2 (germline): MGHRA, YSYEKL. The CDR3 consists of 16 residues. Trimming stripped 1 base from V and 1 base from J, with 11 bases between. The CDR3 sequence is CASSQGGRSSNQPQHF. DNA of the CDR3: TGCGCCAGCAGCCAAGGAGGGAGGTCCAGCAATCAGCCCCAGCATTTT.

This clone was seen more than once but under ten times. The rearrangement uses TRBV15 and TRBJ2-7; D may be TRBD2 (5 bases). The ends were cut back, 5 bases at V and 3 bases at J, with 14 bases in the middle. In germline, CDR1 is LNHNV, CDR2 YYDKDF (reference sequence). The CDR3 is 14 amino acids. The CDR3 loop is CATSPVGGFYEQYF. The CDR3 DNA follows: TGTGCCACCAGCCCCGTAGGAGGTTTCTACGAGCAGTACTTC.

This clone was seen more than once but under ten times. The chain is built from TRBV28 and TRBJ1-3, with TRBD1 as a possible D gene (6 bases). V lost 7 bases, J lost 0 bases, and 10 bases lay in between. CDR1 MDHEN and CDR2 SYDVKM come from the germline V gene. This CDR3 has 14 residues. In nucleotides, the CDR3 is TGTGCCAGCATTCAGGGGCACTCTGGAAACACCATATATTTT. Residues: CASIQGHSGNTIYF.

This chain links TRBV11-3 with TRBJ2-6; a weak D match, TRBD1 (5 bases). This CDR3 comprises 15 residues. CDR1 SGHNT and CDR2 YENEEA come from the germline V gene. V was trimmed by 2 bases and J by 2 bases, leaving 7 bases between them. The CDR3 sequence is CASSLTGTGANVLTF. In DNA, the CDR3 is TGTGCCAGCAGCTTAACAGGCACTGGGGCCAACGTCCTGACTTTC.

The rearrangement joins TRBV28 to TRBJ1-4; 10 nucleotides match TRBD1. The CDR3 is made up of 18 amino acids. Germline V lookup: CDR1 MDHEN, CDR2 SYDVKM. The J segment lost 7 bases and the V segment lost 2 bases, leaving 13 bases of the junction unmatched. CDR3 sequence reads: CASSLRPGQGMGGEKLFF. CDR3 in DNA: TGTGCCAGCAGTTTACGACCGGGACAGGGGATGGGCGGTGAAAAACTGTTTTTT.

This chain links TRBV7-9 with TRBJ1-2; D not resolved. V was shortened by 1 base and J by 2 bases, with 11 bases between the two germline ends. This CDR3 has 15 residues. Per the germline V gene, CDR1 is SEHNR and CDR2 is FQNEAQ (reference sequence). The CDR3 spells CASSLVEGRNYGYTF. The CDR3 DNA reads TGTGCCAGCAGCTTAGTAGAGGGAAGGAACTATGGCTACACCTTC.